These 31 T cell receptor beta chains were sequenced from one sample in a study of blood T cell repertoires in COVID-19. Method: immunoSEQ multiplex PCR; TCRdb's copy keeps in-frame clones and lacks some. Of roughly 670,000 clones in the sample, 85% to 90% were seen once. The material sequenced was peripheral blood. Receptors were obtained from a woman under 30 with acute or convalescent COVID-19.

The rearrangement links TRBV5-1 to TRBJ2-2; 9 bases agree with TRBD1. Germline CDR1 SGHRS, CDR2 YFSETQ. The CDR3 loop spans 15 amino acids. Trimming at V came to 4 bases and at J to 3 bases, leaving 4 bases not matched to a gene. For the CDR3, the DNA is TGCGCCAGCAGCAAGACAGGGGGGGACACCGGGGAGCTGTTTTTT. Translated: CASSKTGGDTGELFF.

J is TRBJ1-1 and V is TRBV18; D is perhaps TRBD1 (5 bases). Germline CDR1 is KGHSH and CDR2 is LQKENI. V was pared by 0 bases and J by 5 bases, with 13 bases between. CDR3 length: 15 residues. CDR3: CASSPPSAGQTEAFF. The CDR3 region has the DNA TGTGCCAGCTCACCACCGTCCGCAGGGCAGACTGAAGCTTTCTTT.

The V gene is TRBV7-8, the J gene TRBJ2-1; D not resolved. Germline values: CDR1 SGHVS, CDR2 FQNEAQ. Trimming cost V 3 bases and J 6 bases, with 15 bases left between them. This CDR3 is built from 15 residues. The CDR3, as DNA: TGTGCCAGCAGCTTGACCTTGACATCTTCCAATGAGCAGTTCTTC. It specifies CASSLTLTSSNEQFF.

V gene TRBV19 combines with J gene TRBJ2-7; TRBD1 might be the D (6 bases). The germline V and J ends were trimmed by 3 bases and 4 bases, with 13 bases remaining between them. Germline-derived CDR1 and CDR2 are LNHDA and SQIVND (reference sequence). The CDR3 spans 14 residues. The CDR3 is CASSIQGRVYEQYF. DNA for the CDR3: TGTGCCAGTAGTATTCAGGGGCGCGTGTACGAGCAGTACTTC.

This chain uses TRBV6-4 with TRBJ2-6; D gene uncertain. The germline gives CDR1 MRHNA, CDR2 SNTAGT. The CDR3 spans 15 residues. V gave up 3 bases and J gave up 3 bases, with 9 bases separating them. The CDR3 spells CASSESTHGANVLTF. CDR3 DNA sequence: TGTGCCAGCAGTGAGAGCACCCATGGGGCCAACGTCCTGACTTTC.

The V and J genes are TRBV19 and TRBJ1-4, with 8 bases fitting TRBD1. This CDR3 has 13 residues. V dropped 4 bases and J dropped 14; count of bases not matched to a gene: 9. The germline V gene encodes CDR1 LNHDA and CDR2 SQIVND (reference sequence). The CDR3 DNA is TGTGCCAGTAGTAACCGGACAGGGCGAAAGCTGTTTTTT. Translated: CASSNRTGRKLFF.

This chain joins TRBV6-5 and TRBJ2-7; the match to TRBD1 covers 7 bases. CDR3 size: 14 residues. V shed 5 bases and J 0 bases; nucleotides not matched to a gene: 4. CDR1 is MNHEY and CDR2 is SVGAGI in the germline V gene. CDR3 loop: CASSQQGSSYEQYF. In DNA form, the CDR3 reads TGTGCCAGCAGTCAACAGGGGAGCTCCTACGAGCAGTACTTC.

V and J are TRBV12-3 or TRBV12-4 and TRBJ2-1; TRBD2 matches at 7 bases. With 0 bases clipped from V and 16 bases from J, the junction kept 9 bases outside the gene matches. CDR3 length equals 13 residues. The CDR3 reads CASSLASVGGGFF. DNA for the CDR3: TGTGCCAGCAGTTTAGCTTCGGTGGGGGGGGGATTCTTC.

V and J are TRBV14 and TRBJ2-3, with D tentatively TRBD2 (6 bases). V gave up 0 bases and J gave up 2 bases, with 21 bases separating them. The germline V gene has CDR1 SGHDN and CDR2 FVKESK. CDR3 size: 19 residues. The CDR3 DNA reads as TGTGCCAGCAGCCAAGATTTGTGGACTACCCAAAGATACACAGATACGCAGTATTTT. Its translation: CASSQDLWTTQRYTDTQYF.

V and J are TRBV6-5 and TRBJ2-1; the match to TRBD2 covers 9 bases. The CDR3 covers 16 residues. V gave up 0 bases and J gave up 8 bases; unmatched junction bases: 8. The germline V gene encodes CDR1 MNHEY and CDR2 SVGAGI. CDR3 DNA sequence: TGTGCCAGCAGTTACTCGCGGCGGGGGGGATGGGATGAGCAGTTCTTC. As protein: CASSYSRRGGWDEQFF.

The CDR3 here is CASSPGRTEAFF. CDR3 coding DNA: TGTGCCAGCAGCCCGGGTCGGACTGAAGCTTTCTTT. The chain links TRBV3-1 (or the pseudogene TRBV3-2) to TRBJ1-1; D gene unclear. The CDR3 is 12 residues long. Deletions cut 4 bases from V and 5 bases from J, with 8 bases between. The germline V gene encodes CDR1 LGHDT and CDR2 YNNKEL (reference sequence).

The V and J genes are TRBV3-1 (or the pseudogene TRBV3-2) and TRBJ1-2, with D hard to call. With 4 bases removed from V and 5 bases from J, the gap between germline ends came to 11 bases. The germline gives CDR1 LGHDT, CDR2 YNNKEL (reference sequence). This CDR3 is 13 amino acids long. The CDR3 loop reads CASSPAGRYGYTF. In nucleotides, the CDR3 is TGTGCCAGCAGCCCAGCGGGCAGATATGGCTACACCTTC.

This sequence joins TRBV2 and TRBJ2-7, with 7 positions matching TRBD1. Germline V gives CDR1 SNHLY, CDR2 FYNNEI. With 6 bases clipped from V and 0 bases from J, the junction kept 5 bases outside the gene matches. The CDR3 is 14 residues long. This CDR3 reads CASRQDRSSYEQYF. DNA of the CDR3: TGTGCCAGCAGACAGGACAGGAGCTCCTACGAGCAGTACTTC.

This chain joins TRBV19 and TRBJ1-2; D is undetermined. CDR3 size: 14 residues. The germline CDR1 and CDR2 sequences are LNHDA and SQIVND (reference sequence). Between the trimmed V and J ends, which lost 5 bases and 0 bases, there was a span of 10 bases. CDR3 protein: CASSYSYSNYGYTF. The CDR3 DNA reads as TGTGCCAGTAGTTACAGCTATTCTAACTATGGCTACACCTTC.

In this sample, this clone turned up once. The CDR3 sequence: CASYTDTQYF. The CDR3 nucleotides are TGTGCCAGCTACACAGATACGCAGTATTTT. The chain links TRBV12-3 or TRBV12-4 to TRBJ2-3; D gene unclear. The V and J ends lost 8 bases and 2 bases respectively, with 2 bases between them. The CDR3 totals 10 residues.

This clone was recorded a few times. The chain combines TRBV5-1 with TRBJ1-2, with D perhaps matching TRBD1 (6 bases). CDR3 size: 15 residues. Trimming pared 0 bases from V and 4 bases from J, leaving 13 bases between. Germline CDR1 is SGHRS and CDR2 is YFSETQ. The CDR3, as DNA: TGCGCCAGCAGCTTGGAACAGGGCTATACCTATGGCTACACCTTC. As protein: CASSLEQGYTYGYTF.

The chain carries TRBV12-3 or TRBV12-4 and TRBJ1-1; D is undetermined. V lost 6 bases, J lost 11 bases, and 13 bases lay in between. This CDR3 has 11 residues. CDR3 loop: CASSLDIYAFF. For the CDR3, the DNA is TGTGCCAGCAGCCTCGACATTTATGCTTTCTTT.

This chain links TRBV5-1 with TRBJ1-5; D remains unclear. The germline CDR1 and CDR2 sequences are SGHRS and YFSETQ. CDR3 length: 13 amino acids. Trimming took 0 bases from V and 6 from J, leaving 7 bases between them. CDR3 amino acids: CASSLDRSQPQHF. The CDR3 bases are TGCGCCAGCAGCTTGGATCGGAGTCAGCCCCAGCATTTT.

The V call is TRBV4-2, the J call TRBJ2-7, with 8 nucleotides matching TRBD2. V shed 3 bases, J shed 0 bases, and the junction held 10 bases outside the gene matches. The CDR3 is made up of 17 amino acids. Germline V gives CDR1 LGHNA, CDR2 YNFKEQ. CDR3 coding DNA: TGTGCCAGCAGCCACGAAGCAGCGGGGGCCATCTCCTACGAGCAGTACTTC. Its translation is CASSHEAAGAISYEQYF.

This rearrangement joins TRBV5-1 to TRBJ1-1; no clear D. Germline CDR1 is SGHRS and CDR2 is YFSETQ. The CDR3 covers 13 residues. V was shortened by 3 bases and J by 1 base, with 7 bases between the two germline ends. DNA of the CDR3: TGCGCCAGCAGCTCCGCAGGGAACACTGAAGCTTTCTTT. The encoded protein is CASSSAGNTEAFF. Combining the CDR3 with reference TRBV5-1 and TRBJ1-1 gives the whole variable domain KAGVTQTPRYLIKTRGQQVTLSCSPISGHRSVSWYQQTPGQGLQFLFEYFSETQRNKGNFPGRFSGRQFSNSRSEMNVSTLELGDSALYLCASSSAGNTEAFFGQGTRLTVV.

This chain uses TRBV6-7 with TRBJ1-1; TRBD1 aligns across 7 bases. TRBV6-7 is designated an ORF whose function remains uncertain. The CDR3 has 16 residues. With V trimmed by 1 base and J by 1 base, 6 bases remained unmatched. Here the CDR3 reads CASSYFRGNKNTEAFF. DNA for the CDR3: TGTGCCAGCAGTTACTTCAGGGGGAACAAGAACACTGAAGCTTTCTTT.

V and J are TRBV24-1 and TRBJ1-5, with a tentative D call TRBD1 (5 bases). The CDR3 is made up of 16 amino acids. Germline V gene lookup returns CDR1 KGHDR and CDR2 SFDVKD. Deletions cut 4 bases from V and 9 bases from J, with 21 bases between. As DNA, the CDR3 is TGTGCCACCAGTGACACAGACAGTAAAGGGCTTTGGCCCCAGCATTTT. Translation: CATSDTDSKGLWPQHF.

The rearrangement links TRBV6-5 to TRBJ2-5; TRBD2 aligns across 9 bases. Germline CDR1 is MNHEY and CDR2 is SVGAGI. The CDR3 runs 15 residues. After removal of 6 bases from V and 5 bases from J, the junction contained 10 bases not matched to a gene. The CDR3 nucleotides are TGTGCCAGCAGCAGACGGGTAGCGGGGGTTGAGACCCAGTACTTC. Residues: CASSRRVAGVETQYF.

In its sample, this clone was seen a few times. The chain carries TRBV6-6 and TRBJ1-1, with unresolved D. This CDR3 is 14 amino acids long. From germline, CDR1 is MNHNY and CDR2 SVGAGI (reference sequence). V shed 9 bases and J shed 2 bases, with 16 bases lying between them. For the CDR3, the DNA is TGTGCCAGTAGTCCAAGCGGTGCCAACACTGAAGCTTTCTTT. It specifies CASSPSGANTEAFF.

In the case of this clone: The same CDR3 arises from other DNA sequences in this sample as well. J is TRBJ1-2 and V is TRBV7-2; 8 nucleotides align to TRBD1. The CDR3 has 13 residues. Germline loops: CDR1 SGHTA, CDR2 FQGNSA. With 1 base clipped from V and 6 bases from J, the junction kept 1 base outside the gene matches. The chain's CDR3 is CASSLDRGDGYTF. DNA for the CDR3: TGTGCCAGCAGCTTAGACAGGGGGGATGGCTACACCTTC.

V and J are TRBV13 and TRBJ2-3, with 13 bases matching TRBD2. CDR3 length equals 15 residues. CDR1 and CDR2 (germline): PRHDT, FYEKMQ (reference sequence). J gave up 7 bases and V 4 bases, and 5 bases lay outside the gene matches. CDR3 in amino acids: CASSSRLAGGHTQYF. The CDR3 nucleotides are TGTGCCAGCAGCTCTCGACTAGCGGGGGGCCATACGCAGTATTTT.

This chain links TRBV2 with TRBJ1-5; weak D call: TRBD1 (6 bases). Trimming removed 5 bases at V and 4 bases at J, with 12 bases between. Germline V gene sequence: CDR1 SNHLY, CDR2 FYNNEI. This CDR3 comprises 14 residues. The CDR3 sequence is CASSKDSLNQPQHF. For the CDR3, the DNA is TGTGCCAGCAGTAAGGACAGCCTAAATCAGCCCCAGCATTTT.

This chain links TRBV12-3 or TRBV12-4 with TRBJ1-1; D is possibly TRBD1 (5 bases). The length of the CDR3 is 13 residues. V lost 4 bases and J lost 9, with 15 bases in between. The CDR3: CASSSEGFRKAFF. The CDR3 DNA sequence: TGTGCCAGCAGTTCGGAGGGGTTTCGGAAAGCTTTCTTT.

As DNA, the CDR3 is TGCGCCAGCAGGCCCGGGACAGCAAATGAAAAACTGTTTTTT. Translated, it gives CASRPGTANEKLFF. The chain couples TRBV5-1 to TRBJ1-4, with 7 nucleotides matching TRBD1. V lost 5 bases and J lost 5; bases outside the gene matches: 6. CDR3 length: 14 residues. Germline-derived CDR1 and CDR2 are SGHRS and YFSETQ.

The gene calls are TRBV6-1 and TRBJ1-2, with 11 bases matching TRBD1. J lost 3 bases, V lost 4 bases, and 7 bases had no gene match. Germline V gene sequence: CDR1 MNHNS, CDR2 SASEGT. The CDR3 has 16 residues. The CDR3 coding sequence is TGTGCCAGCAGTGGGGGGACAGGGGGGACCTACTATGGCTACACCTTC. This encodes CASSGGTGGTYYGYTF.

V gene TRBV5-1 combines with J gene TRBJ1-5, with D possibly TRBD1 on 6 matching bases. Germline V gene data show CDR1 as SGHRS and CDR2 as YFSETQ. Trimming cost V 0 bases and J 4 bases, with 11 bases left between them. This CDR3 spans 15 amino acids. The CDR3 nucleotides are TGCGCCAGCAGCTTGGGGCAAGGGGGAAATCAGCCCCAGCATTTT. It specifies CASSLGQGGNQPQHF.